These 25 T cell receptor beta chains came from one sample sequenced in a study of T cell responses to AZD1222 COVID-19 vaccine (dated by TCRdb to the early 2020s). Libraries came from the immunoSEQ multiplex PCR assay. Sourced from immuneACCESS, this table was stored by TCRdb with only in-frame sequences that have V and J called. A share of the clones is absent; for the studies checked, an unresolved V gene accounts for under half, and the remainder has no known explanation. Here the sample has some 140,000 clones; roughly nine tenths occur a single time. The biggest ten clones account for 5.5% of the sample. The time point label corresponds to: baseline before first vaccination. The treatment or condition tag for this specimen amounts to: meningococcal conjugate vaccine given as trial control. The sample in question was peripheral blood, obtained on day 0 of MenACWY control vaccination. The receptors derive from an adult in good health.

J is TRBJ2-2 and V is TRBV29-1; D not certain. Between the trimmed V and J ends, which lost 1 base and 7 bases, there was a span of 10 bases. The CDR3 loop spans 13 amino acids. Germline V gives CDR1 SQVTM, CDR2 ANQGSEA. The chain's CDR3 is CSVEVVVGGELFF. CDR3 DNA: TGCAGCGTTGAAGTGGTGGTCGGCGGGGAGCTGTTTTTT.

The table lists this clone with a few counts. This sequence joins TRBV27 and TRBJ2-1; either TRBD1 or TRBD2 may fit D (5 bases each). Trimming cost V 3 bases and J 3 bases, with 12 bases left between them. The CDR3 spans 15 residues. From germline, CDR1 is MNHEY and CDR2 SMNVEV (reference sequence). The DNA of the CDR3 is TGTGCCAGCAGTTTTCGGGGTCAGGGCTACAATGAGCAGTTCTTC. Encoded protein: CASSFRGQGYNEQFF.

The chain employs TRBV27 and TRBJ2-5, with 9 bases matching TRBD2. The CDR3 length is 16 residues. V lost 4 bases and J lost 5; bases outside the gene matches: 11. Germline lookup yields CDR1 MNHEY and CDR2 SMNVEV (reference sequence). In nucleotides, the CDR3 is TGTGCCAGCAGTTCCCCGGCCGGGCGGGAGGGGGAGACCCAGTACTTC. Its protein is CASSSPAGREGETQYF.

The CDR3 loop is CASSDLTGGTNEKLFF. The CDR3 DNA follows: TGTGCCAGCAGTGACCTGACAGGGGGCACTAATGAAAAACTGTTTTTT. The V call is TRBV6-1, the J call TRBJ1-4; the match to TRBD1 covers 10 bases. The CDR3 totals 16 residues. Germline values: CDR1 MNHNS, CDR2 SASEGT. The V segment lost 3 bases and the J segment 2 bases; nucleotides outside the gene matches: 3.

This CDR3 is CASSLEIRTDTQYF. The CDR3 nucleotides read TGTGCCAGCAGCTTGGAGATTCGTACAGATACGCAGTATTTT. The V gene is TRBV7-6, the J gene TRBJ2-3; D gene unclear. This CDR3 is built from 14 residues. Trimming cost V 3 bases and J 3 bases, with 10 bases left between them. Germline CDR1 is SGHVS and CDR2 is FNYEAQ.

V and J are TRBV5-6 and TRBJ1-6, with a possible D match to TRBD1 (6 bases). Trimming shortened V by 7 bases and J by 7 bases, and 18 bases separated the two germline ends. This CDR3 contains 15 residues. Germline CDR1 reads SGHDT; CDR2 reads YYEEEE. The CDR3 nucleotides read TGTGCCAGCCCCAACTCCCCAGGGGAGAATTCACCCCTCCACTTT. It yields the protein CASPNSPGENSPLHF.

The chain joins TRBV11-2 to TRBJ2-2, with a possible D match to TRBD2 (6 bases). Trimming pared 5 bases from V and 1 base from J, leaving 17 bases between. CDR1 is SGHAT, CDR2 FQNNGV, per germline. CDR3 length: 17 residues. The CDR3 loop reads CASSPLGMGGNTGELFF. The CDR3 nucleotides are TGTGCCAGCAGCCCCTTAGGCATGGGGGGGAACACCGGGGAGCTGTTTTTT.

V and J are TRBV21-1 and TRBJ1-5; the table gives TRBD1 as D, unverified against the DNA. TRBV21-1 has pseudogene status. CDR3 length: 19 residues. CDR3 loop: CASCNGWDRGPYSNQPQHF. CDR3 in DNA: TGTGCCAGCTGTAACGGGTGGGACAGGGGTCCTTATAGCAATCAGCCCCAGCATTTT.

The J gene is TRBJ1-1, the V gene TRBV6-6; D not resolved. V was clipped by 10 bases and J by 1 base, with 13 bases between them. This CDR3 contains 13 residues. Germline V lookup: CDR1 MNHNY, CDR2 SVGAGI (reference sequence). CDR3 sequence: CATQERTNTEAFF. In DNA, the CDR3 is TGTGCCACCCAGGAGAGGACGAACACTGAAGCTTTCTTT.

CDR3 sequence reads: CASGLVLEGENTEAFF. CDR3 nucleotides: TGTGCTAGTGGTTTGGTCCTGGAAGGCGAGAACACTGAAGCTTTCTTT. The chain combines TRBV12-5 with TRBJ1-1; D is unclear. The CDR3 is made up of 16 amino acids. Germline V gene lookup returns CDR1 LGHNT and CDR2 FRNRAP. The V end was cut by 0 bases, the J end by 1 base, with 12 bases between.

This sequence joins TRBV5-4 and TRBJ1-1; D not resolved. Trimming cost V 0 bases and J 4 bases, with 16 bases left between them. The germline V gene encodes CDR1 SGHNT and CDR2 YYREEE (reference sequence). The CDR3 sequence is 16 residues long. In DNA, the CDR3 is TGTGCCAGCAGCTTGGGGGGTGAGGAGTTAGGCACTGAAGCTTTCTTT. Its protein is CASSLGGEELGTEAFF.

This chain uses TRBV7-8 with TRBJ1-3; 7 positions agree with TRBD1. Trimming removed 4 bases from V and 4 bases from J; junction bases left unmatched: 16. Per the germline V gene, CDR1 is SGHVS and CDR2 is FQNEAQ. This CDR3 contains 18 residues. CDR3 sequence reads: CASSSHKQGWTAGNTIYF. In DNA form, the CDR3 reads TGTGCCAGCAGCTCACACAAACAGGGGTGGACGGCAGGAAACACCATATATTTT.

The CDR3 DNA is TGTGCCAGCAGCTTGACAGCGGGTGAGCAGTTCTTC. Its protein product is CASSLTAGEQFF. The chain couples TRBV5-6 to TRBJ2-1; weak D call: TRBD2 (6 bases). Germline CDR1 SGHDT, CDR2 YYEEEE. This CDR3 contains 12 residues. V was trimmed by 1 base and J by 9 bases, leaving 8 bases between them.

The V call is TRBV6-6, the J call TRBJ1-3; D is ambiguous. CDR1 is MNHNY and CDR2 is SVGAGI in the germline V gene (reference sequence). V shed 0 bases and J shed 8 bases, with 8 bases lying between them. The CDR3 runs 13 residues. DNA for the CDR3: TGTGCCAGCAGTTACTCGATTGGCTACACCATATATTTT. Translation gives CASSYSIGYTIYF.

This sequence joins TRBV7-9 and TRBJ1-1; D gene unclear. V lost 1 base, J lost 11 bases, and 14 bases lay in between. This CDR3 region has 13 residues. Germline CDR1 is SEHNR and CDR2 is FQNEAQ (reference sequence). In nucleotides, the CDR3 is TGTGCCAGCAGCTTAGAAGGTTCGTCAAAGGCTTTCTTT. Residues: CASSLEGSSKAFF.

This chain links TRBV2 with TRBJ2-3; 11 nucleotides agree with TRBD2. The CDR3 is made up of 16 amino acids. Germline CDR1 and CDR2: SNHLY and FYNNEI. Trimming took 4 bases from V and 3 from J; bases not matched to a gene: 6. The CDR3 sequence: CASSVIAGGGTDTQYF. Written as DNA, the CDR3 is TGTGCCAGCAGTGTGATAGCGGGAGGGGGGACAGATACGCAGTATTTT.

This clone was detected once. The chain couples TRBV10-3 to TRBJ2-6; 9 nucleotides align to TRBD2. The length of the CDR3 is 18 residues. Unmatched junction bases numbered 6, after V lost 3 bases and J lost 0 bases. The germline CDR1 and CDR2 sequences are ENHRY and SYGVKD. The chain's CDR3 is CAISDPLAGHSGANVLTF. CDR3 in DNA: TGTGCCATCAGTGACCCACTAGCGGGCCACTCTGGGGCCAACGTCCTGACTTTC.

The chain combines TRBV18 with TRBJ2-2; maybe TRBD1 (5 bases). Looked up from germline, CDR1 is KGHSH and CDR2 is LQKENI. Deletions cut 3 bases from V and 6 bases from J, with 17 bases between. This CDR3 contains 16 residues. The CDR3 loop is CASSPEPAGISGELFF. In DNA form, the CDR3 reads TGTGCCAGCTCACCCGAACCGGCAGGGATATCCGGGGAGCTGTTTTTT.

This clone was seen only a few times. The chain carries TRBV13 and TRBJ1-1; D gene ambiguous. Germline V lookup: CDR1 PRHDT, CDR2 FYEKMQ (reference sequence). This CDR3 has 12 amino acids. The V gene lost 3 bases and the J gene lost 6 bases, with 8 bases spanning the gap. CDR3 nucleotide sequence: TGTGCCAGCAGCTTTTATCAGTCTGAAGCTTTCTTT. Translating gives CASSFYQSEAFF. Full variable domain (outside the CDR3, taken from reference TRBV13 and TRBJ1-1): AAGVIQSPRHLIKEKRETATLKCYPIPRHDTVYWYQQGPGQDPQFLISFYEKMQSDKGSIPDRFSAQQFSDYHSELNMSSLELGDSALYFCASSFYQSEAFFGQGTRLTVV.

This chain uses TRBV24-1 with TRBJ1-5; 9 nucleotides align to TRBD1. Germline values: CDR1 KGHDR, CDR2 SFDVKD. Trimming removed 4 bases from V and 5 bases from J; junction bases left unmatched: 5. CDR3 length: 15 residues. CDR3: CATSDSGQGYQPQHF. DNA of the CDR3: TGTGCCACCAGTGACTCGGGACAGGGTTATCAGCCCCAGCATTTT.

The V and J genes are TRBV12-3 or TRBV12-4 and TRBJ2-7; D is unclear. CDR3 length: 13 residues. V was cut by 6 bases and J by 2 bases, with 11 bases left in between. In nucleotides, the CDR3 is TGTGCCAGCAGCCCCGTGATAGCCTACGAGCAGTACTTC. It translates to CASSPVIAYEQYF.

This chain uses TRBV6-5 with TRBJ1-3, with 7 bases matching TRBD1. Germline V lookup: CDR1 MNHEY, CDR2 SVGAGI. V shed 6 bases and J 2 bases; nucleotides not matched to a gene: 7. The CDR3 is 15 amino acids. DNA of the CDR3: TGTGCCAGCAGAGACGGACAGGCAACTGGAAACACCATATATTTT. Residues: CASRDGQATGNTIYF.

This rearrangement joins TRBV19 to TRBJ1-5; D remains ambiguous. The CDR3 spans 15 residues. In germline, CDR1 is LNHDA, CDR2 SQIVND (reference sequence). V was shortened by 2 bases and J by 2 bases, with 10 bases between the two germline ends. This CDR3 is CASSIRRDGNQPQHF. The CDR3 region has the DNA TGTGCCAGTAGTATAAGGAGGGATGGCAATCAGCCCCAGCATTTT.

V usage is TRBV7-2 and J usage is TRBJ1-2; D gene ambiguous. Germline V lookup: CDR1 SGHTA, CDR2 FQGNSA. Trimming removed 3 bases from V and 5 bases from J, with 7 bases in between. The CDR3 is made up of 12 amino acids. The CDR3: CASSLERYGYTF. The CDR3 bases are TGTGCCAGCAGCTTGGAGAGGTATGGCTACACCTTC.

The rearrangement links TRBV6-4 to TRBJ1-6; TRBD1 agrees at 9 bases. Trimming at V came to 5 bases and at J to 9 bases, leaving 8 bases not matched to a gene. This CDR3 region has 15 residues. From germline, CDR1 is MRHNA and CDR2 SNTAGT. The CDR3 loop is CASSRRDREASPLHF. Written as DNA, the CDR3 is TGTGCCAGCAGTCGGAGGGACAGGGAGGCTTCACCCCTCCACTTT.